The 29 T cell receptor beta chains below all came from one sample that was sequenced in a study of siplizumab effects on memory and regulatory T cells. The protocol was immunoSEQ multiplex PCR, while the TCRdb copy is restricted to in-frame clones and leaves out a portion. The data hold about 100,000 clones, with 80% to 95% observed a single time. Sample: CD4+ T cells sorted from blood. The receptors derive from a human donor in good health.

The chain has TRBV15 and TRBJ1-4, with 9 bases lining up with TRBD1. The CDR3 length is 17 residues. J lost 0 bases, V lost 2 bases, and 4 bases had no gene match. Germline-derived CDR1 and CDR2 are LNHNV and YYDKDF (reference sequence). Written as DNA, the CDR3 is TGTGCCACCAGCAGATCGGGACAGGGAGCAACTAATGAAAAACTGTTTTTT. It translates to CATSRSGQGATNEKLFF.

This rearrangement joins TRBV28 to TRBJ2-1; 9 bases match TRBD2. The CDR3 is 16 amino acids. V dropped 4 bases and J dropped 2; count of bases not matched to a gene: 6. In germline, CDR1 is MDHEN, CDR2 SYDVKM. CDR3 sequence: CASSSYLAGAYNEQFF. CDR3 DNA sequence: TGTGCCAGCAGTTCCTATTTAGCGGGGGCCTACAATGAGCAGTTCTTC.

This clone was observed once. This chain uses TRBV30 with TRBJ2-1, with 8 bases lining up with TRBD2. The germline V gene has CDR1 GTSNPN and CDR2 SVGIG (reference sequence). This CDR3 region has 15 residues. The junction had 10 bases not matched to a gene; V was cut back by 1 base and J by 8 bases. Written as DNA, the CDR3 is TGTGCCTGGAGTGAAGGGACTAGTGGGTTGGATGAGCAGTTCTTC. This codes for CAWSEGTSGLDEQFF.

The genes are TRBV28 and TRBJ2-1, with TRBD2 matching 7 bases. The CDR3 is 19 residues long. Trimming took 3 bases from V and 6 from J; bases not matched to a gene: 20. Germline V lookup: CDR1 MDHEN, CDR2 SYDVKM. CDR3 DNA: TGTGCCAGCAGTTTTTCATACCTTAACAAGCGGGATTGGGGCAATGAGCAGTTCTTC. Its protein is CASSFSYLNKRDWGNEQFF.

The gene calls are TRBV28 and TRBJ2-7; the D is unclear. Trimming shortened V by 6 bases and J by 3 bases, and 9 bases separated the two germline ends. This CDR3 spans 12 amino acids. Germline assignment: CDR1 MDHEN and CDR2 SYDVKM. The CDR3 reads CASSLLIYEQYF. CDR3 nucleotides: TGTGCCAGCAGCTTACTCATCTACGAGCAGTACTTC.

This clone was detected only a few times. As DNA, the CDR3 is TGTGCCAGCAGGGCCTACATGAACACTGAAGCTTTCTTT. Residues: CASRAYMNTEAFF. V usage is TRBV6-1 and J usage is TRBJ1-1; no firm D call. The CDR3 has 13 amino acids. Germline assignment: CDR1 MNHNS and CDR2 SASEGT. V gave up 6 bases and J gave up 0 bases, with 8 bases separating them.

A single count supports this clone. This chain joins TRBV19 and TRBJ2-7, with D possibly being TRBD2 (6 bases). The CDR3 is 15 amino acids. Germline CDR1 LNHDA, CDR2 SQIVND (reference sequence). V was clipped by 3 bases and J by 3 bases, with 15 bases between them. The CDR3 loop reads CASSIGRDSIYEQYF. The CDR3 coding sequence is TGTGCCAGTAGTATCGGTCGGGACTCTATCTACGAGCAGTACTTC. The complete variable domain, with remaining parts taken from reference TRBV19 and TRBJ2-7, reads DGGITQSPKYLFRKEGQNVTLSCEQNLNHDAMYWYRQDPGQGLRLIYYSQIVNDFQKGDIAEGYSVSREKKESFPLTVTSAQKNPTAFYLCASSIGRDSIYEQYFGPGTRLTVT.

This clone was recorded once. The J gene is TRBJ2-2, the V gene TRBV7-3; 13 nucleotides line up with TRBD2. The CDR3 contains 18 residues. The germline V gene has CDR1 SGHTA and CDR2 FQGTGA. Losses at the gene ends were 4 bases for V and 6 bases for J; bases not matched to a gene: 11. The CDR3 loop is CASSYRKTSGRGAGELFF. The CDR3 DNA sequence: TGTGCCAGCAGCTACCGAAAAACTAGCGGGAGGGGCGCCGGGGAGCTGTTTTTT.

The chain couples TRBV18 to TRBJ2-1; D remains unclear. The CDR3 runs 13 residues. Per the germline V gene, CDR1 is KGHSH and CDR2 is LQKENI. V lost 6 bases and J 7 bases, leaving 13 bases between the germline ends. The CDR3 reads CASSRASGNEQFF. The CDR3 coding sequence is TGTGCCAGCTCCCGGGCCTCTGGAAATGAGCAGTTCTTC.

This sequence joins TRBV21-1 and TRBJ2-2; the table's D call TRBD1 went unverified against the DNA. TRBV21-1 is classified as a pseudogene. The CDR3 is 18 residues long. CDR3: CASSNRRDRENNTGELFF. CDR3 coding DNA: TGTGCCAGCAGCAATAGAAGGGACAGAGAAAATAACACCGGGGAGCTGTTTTTT.

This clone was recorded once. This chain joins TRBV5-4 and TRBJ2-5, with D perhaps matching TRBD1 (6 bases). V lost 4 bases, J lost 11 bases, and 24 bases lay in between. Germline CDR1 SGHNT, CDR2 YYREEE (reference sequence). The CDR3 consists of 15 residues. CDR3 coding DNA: TGTGCCAGCAGCGTACAGGGCTTGCTAACTGGAGAGCAGTACTTC. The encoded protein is CASSVQGLLTGEQYF.

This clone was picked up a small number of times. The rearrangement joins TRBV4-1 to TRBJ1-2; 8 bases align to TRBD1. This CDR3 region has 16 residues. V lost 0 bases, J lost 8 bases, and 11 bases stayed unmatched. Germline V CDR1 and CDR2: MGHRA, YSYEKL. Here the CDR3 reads CASSQDPISTGEGYTF. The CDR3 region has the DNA TGCGCCAGCAGCCAAGATCCAATTTCGACAGGGGAAGGCTACACCTTC.

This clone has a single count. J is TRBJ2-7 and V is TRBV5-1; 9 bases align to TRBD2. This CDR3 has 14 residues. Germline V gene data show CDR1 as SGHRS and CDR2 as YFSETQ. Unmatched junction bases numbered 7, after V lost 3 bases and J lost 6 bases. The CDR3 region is CASSSLREGREQYF. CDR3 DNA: TGCGCCAGCAGCTCGTTGCGGGAGGGCCGCGAGCAGTACTTC. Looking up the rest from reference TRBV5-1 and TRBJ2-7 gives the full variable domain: KAGVTQTPRYLIKTRGQQVTLSCSPISGHRSVSWYQQTPGQGLQFLFEYFSETQRNKGNFPGRFSGRQFSNSRSEMNVSTLELGDSALYLCASSSLREGREQYFGPGTRLTVT.

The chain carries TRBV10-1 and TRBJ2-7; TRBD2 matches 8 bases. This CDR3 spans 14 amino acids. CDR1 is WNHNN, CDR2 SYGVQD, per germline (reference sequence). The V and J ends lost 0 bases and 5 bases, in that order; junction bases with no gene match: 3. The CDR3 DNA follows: TGCGCCAGCAGTGAGTCTGGGACTAGAAACGAGCAGTACTTC. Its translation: CASSESGTRNEQYF.

Written as DNA, the CDR3 is TGCGCCAGCAGCCAACACCGACTAGCGGAAGAGACCCAGTACTTC. Protein: CASSQHRLAEETQYF. The rearrangement links TRBV4-1 to TRBJ2-5; 9 nucleotides align to TRBD2. The trim removed 2 bases at V and 3 bases at J, leaving 4 bases unmatched. From germline, CDR1 is MGHRA and CDR2 YSYEKL. The CDR3 totals 15 residues.

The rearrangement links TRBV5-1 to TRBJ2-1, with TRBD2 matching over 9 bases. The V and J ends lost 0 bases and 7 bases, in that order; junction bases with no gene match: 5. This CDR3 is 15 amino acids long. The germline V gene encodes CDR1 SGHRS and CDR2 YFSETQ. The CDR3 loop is CASSLVAGVVNEQFF. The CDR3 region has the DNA TGCGCCAGCAGCTTGGTAGCGGGAGTAGTAAATGAGCAGTTCTTC.

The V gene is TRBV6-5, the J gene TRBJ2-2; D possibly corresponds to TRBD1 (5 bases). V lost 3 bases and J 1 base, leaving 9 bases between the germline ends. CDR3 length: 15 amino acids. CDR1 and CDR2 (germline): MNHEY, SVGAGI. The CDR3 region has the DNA TGTGCCAGCAGTTATACCAGGGAGAACACCGGGGAGCTGTTTTTT. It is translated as CASSYTRENTGELFF.

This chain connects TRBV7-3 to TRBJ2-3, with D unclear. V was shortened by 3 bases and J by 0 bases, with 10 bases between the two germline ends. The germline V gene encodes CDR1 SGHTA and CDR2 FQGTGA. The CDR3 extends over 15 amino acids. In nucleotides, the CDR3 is TGTGCCAGCAGCTTTTCCGGCGGTAGCACAGATACGCAGTATTTT. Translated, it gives CASSFSGGSTDTQYF. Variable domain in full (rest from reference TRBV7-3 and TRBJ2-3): GAGVSQTPSNKVTEKGKYVELRCDPISGHTALYWYRQSLGQGPEFLIYFQGTGAADDSGLPNDRFFAVRPEGSVSTLKIQRTERGDSAVYLCASSFSGGSTDTQYFGPGTRLTVL.

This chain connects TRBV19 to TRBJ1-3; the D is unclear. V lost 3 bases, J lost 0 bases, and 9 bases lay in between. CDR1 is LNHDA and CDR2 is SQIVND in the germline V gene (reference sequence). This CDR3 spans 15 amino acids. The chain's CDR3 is CASSISQVSGNTIYF. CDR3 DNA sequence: TGTGCCAGTAGTATCTCCCAGGTCTCTGGAAACACCATATATTTT.

The CDR3, as DNA: TGTGCCAGCAGTGTTCGCGGGGCAGATACGCAGTATTTT. Encoded protein: CASSVRGADTQYF. The J gene is TRBJ2-3, the V gene TRBV25-1; weak D call: TRBD2 (6 bases). The CDR3 runs 13 residues. The germline V and J ends were trimmed by 4 bases and 4 bases, with 9 bases remaining between them. Per the germline V gene, CDR1 is MGHDK and CDR2 is SYGVNS.

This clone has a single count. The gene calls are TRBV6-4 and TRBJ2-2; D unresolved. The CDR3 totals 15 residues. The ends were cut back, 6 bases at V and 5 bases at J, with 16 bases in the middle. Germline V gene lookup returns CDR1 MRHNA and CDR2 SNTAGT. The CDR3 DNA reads TGTGCCAGCAGCCCGAATAACTTAGGGACCGGGGAGCTGTTTTTT. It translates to CASSPNNLGTGELFF.

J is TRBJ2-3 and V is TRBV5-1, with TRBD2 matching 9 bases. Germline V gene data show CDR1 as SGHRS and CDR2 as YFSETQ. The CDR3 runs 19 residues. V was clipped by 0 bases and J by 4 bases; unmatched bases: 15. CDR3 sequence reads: CASSLELAGDSGFADTQYF. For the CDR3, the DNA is TGCGCCAGCAGCTTGGAGTTAGCGGGAGACTCCGGGTTTGCAGATACGCAGTATTTT.

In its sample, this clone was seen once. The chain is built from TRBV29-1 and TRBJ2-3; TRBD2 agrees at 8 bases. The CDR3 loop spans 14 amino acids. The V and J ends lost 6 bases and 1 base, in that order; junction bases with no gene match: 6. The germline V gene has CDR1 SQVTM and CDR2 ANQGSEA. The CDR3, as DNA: TGCAGCGTCACCGGGACTAGAGGCACAGATACGCAGTATTTT. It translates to CSVTGTRGTDTQYF.

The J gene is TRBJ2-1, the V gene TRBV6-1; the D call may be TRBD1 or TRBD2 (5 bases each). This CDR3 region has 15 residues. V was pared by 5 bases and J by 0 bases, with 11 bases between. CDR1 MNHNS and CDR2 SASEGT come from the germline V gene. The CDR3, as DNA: TGTGCCAGCAGTCGGGACCCCAGCTCCTACAATGAGCAGTTCTTC. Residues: CASSRDPSSYNEQFF.

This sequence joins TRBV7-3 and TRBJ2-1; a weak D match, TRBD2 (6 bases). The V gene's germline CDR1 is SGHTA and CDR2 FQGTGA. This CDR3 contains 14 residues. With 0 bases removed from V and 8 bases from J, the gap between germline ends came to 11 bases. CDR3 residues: CASSLTPGRDEQFF. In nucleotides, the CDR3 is TGTGCCAGCAGCTTAACCCCCGGGAGAGATGAGCAGTTCTTC.

CDR3 nucleotide sequence: TGTGCCTGGAGTCCCACTCAGGTTCCGACTGGAAACACCATATATTTT. This sequence encodes CAWSPTQVPTGNTIYF. The V and J genes are TRBV30 and TRBJ1-3, with D unresolved. V gave up 2 bases and J gave up 2 bases, with 16 bases separating them. The germline gives CDR1 GTSNPN, CDR2 SVGIG (reference sequence). CDR3 size: 16 residues.

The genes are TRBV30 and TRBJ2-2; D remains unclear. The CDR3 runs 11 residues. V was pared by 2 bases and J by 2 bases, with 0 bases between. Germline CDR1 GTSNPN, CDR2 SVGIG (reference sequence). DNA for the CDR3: TGTGCCTGGAGTAACACCGGGGAGCTGTTTTTT. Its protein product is CAWSNTGELFF.

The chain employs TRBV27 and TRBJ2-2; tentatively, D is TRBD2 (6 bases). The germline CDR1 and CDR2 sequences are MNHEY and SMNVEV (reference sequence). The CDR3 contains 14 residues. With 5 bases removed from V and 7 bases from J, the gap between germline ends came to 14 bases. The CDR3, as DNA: TGTGCCAGCAGTCTTAACCCGACTAGCGGGGAGCTGTTTTTT. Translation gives CASSLNPTSGELFF.

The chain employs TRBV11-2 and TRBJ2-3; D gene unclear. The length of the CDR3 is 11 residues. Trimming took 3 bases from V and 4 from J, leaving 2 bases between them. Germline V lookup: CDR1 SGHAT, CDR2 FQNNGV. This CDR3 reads CASSFPDTQYF. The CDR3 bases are TGTGCCAGCAGCTTCCCAGATACGCAGTATTTT.